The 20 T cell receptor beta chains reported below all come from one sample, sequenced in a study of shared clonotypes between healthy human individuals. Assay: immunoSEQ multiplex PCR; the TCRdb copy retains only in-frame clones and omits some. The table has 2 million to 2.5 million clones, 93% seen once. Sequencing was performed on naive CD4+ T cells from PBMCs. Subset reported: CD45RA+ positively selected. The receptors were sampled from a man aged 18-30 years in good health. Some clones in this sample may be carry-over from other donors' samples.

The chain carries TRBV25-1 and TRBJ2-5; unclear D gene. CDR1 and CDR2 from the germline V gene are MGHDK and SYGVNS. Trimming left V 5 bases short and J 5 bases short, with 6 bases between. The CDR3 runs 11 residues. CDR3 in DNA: TGTGCCAGCAGTCCCGGGGAGACCCAGTACTTC. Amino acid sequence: CASSPGETQYF. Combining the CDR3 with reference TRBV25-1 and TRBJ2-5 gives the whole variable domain EADIYQTPRYLVIGTGKKITLECSQTMGHDKMYWYQQDPGMELHLIHYSYGVNSTEKGDLSSESTVSRIRTEHFPLTLESARPSHTSQYLCASSPGETQYFGPGTRLLVL.

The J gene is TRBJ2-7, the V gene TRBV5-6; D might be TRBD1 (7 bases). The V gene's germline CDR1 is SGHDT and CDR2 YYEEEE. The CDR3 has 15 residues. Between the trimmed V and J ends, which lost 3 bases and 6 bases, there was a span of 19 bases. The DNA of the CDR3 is TGTGCCAGCAGCTCGGGCACAGGGGAGGCTTCCGAGCAGTACTTC. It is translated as CASSSGTGEASEQYF.

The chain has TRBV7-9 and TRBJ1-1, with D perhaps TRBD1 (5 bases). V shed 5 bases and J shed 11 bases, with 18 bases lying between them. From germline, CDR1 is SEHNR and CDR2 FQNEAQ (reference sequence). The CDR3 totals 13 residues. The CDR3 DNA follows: TGTGCCAGCAGCCGGGGGGTCGCCGAGGAGGCTTTCTTT. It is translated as CASSRGVAEEAFF.

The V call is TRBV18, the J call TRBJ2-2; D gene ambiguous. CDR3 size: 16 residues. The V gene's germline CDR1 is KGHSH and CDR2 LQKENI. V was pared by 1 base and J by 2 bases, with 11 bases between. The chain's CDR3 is CASSPQKTSNTGELFF. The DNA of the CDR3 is TGTGCCAGCTCACCACAAAAGACATCTAACACCGGGGAGCTGTTTTTT.

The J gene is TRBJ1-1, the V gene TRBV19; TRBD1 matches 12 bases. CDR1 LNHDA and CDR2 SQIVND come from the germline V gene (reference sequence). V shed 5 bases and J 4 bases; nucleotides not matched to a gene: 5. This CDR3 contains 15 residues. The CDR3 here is CASSPGQGASTEAFF. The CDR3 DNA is TGTGCCAGTAGTCCGGGACAGGGGGCCAGCACTGAAGCTTTCTTT. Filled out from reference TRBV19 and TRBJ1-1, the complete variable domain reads DGGITQSPKYLFRKEGQNVTLSCEQNLNHDAMYWYRQDPGQGLRLIYYSQIVNDFQKGDIAEGYSVSREKKESFPLTVTSAQKNPTAFYLCASSPGQGASTEAFFGQGTRLTVV.

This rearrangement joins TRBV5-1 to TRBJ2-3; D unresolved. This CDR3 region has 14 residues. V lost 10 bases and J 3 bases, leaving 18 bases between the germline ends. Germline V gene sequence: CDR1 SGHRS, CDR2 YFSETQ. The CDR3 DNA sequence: TGCGCCCCTTTCAGAGGCGATGAGACAGATACGCAGTATTTT. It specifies CAPFRGDETDTQYF.

The CDR3 DNA reads TGTGCCAGCAGCTTGGGAGGGGGACAGAAAAACACTGAAGCTTTCTTT. This translates into CASSLGGGQKNTEAFF. The gene calls are TRBV5-4 and TRBJ1-1; 7 nucleotides agree with TRBD1. This CDR3 has 16 amino acids. Germline lookup yields CDR1 SGHNT and CDR2 YYREEE (reference sequence). V was pared by 0 bases and J by 2 bases, with 7 bases of the junction left unmatched. Full variable domain (outside the CDR3, taken from reference TRBV5-4 and TRBJ1-1): ETGVTQSPTHLIKTRGQQVTLRCSSQSGHNTVSWYQQALGQGPQFIFQYYREEENGRGNFPPRFSGLQFPNYSSELNVNALELDDSALYLCASSLGGGQKNTEAFFGQGTRLTVV.

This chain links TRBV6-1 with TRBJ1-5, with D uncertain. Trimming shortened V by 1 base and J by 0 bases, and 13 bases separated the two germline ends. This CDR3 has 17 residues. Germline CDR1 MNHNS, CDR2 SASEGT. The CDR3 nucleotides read TGTGCCAGCAGTGAAGATGTGGCGAACTATAGCAATCAGCCCCAGCATTTT. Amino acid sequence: CASSEDVANYSNQPQHF.

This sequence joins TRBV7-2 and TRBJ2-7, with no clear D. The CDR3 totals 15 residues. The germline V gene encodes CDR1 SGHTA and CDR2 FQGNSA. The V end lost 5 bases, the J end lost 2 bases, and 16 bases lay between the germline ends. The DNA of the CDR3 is TGTGCCAGCAGCGCGAGGCTTAGTCTCCCCTACGAGCAGTACTTC. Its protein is CASSARLSLPYEQYF. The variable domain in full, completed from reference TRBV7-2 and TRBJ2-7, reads GAGVSQSPSNKVTEKGKDVELRCDPISGHTALYWYRQSLGQGLEFLIYFQGNSAPDKSGLPSDRFSAERTGGSVSTLTIQRTQQEDSAVYLCASSARLSLPYEQYFGPGTRLTVT.

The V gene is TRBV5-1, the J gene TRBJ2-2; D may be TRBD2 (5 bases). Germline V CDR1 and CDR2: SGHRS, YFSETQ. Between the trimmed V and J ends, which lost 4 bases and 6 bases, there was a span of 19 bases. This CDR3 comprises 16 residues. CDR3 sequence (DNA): TGCGCCAGCAGCGAATTAGAAACACGTAGCGCCGGGGAGCTGTTTTTT. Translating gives CASSELETRSAGELFF.

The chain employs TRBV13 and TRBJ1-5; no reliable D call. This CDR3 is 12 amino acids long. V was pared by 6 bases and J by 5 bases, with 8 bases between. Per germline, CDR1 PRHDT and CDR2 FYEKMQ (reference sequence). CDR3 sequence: CASRNYYQPQHF. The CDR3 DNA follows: TGTGCCAGCAGGAACTATTATCAGCCCCAGCATTTT. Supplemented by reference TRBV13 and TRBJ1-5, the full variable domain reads AAGVIQSPRHLIKEKRETATLKCYPIPRHDTVYWYQQGPGQDPQFLISFYEKMQSDKGSIPDRFSAQQFSDYHSELNMSSLELGDSALYFCASRNYYQPQHFGDGTRLSIL.

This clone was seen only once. The DNA of the CDR3 is TGTGCCAGCACTGGGGGGTACCTGGGATCTTACGAGCAGTACTTC. It specifies CASTGGYLGSYEQYF. The rearrangement joins TRBV4-2 to TRBJ2-7; D perhaps matches TRBD2 (6 bases). Germline values: CDR1 LGHNA, CDR2 YNFKEQ. This CDR3 region has 15 residues. The V gene lost 7 bases and the J gene lost 4 bases, with 20 bases spanning the gap.

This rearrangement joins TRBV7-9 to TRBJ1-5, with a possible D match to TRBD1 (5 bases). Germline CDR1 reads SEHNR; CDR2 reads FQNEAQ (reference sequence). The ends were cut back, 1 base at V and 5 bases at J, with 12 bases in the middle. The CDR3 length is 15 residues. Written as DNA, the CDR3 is TGTGCCAGCAGCTTAGAGGGGAGGGATTATCAGCCCCAGCATTTT. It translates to CASSLEGRDYQPQHF. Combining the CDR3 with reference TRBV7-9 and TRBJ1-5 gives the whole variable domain DTGVSQNPRHKITKRGQNVTFRCDPISEHNRLYWYRQTLGQGPEFLTYFQNEAQLEKSRLLSDRFSAERPKGSFSTLEIQRTEQGDSAMYLCASSLEGRDYQPQHFGDGTRLSIL.

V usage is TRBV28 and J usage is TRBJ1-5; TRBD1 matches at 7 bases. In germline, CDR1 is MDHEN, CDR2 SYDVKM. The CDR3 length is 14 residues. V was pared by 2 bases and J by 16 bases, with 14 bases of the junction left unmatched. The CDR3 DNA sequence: TGTGCCAGCAGTTTAGTCCCCATTCAAGGACAGGTACATTTT. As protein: CASSLVPIQGQVHF.

CDR3 sequence (DNA): TGTGCCAGCAGTTACTCAGAAGGATACGAGCAGTACTTC. It yields the protein CASSYSEGYEQYF. The J gene is TRBJ2-7, the V gene TRBV6-6; D gene uncertain. V was shortened by 0 bases and J by 4 bases, with 7 bases between the two germline ends. CDR1 is MNHNY, CDR2 SVGAGI, per germline (reference sequence). The CDR3 totals 13 residues.

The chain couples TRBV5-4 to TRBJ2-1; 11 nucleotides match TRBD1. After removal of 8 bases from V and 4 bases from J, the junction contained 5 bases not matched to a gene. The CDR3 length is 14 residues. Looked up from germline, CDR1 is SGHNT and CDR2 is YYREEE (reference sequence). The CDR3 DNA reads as TGTGCCAGTCAGGGACAGGGGGGATACAATGAGCAGTTCTTC. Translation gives CASQGQGGYNEQFF.

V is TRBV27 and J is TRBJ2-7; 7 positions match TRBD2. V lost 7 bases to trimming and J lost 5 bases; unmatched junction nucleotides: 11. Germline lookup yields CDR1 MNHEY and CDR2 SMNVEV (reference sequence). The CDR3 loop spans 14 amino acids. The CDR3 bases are TGTGCCAGCACTACGTGGCGGGAGAACAACGAGCAGTACTTC. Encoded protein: CASTTWRENNEQYF.

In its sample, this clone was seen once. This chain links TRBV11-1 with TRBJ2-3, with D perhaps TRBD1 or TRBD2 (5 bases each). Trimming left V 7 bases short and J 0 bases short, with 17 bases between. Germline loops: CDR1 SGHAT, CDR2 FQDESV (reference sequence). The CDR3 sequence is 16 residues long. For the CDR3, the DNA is TGTGCCAGCAACATTAGGATGGGACGGAGCACAGATACGCAGTATTTT. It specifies CASNIRMGRSTDTQYF. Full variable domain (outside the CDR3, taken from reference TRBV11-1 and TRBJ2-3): EAEVAQSPRYKITEKSQAVAFWCDPISGHATLYWYRQILGQGPELLVQFQDESVVDDSQLPKDRFSAERLKGVDSTLKIQPAELGDSAMYLCASNIRMGRSTDTQYFGPGTRLTVL.

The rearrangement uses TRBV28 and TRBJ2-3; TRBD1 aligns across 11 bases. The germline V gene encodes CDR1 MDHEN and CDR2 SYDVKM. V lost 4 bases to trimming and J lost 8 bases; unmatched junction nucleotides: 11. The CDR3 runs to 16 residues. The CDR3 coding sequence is TGTGCCAGCAGTTCGACCGGGACAGGGGGTAAAGGTACGCAGTATTTT. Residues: CASSSTGTGGKGTQYF.

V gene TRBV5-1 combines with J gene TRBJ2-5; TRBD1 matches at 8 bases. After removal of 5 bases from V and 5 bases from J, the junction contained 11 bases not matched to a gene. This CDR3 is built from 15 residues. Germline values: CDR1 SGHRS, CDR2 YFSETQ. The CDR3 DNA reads TGCGCCAGCAGATTCTCTCCAGGGGGCCAGGAGACCCAGTACTTC. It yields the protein CASRFSPGGQETQYF.